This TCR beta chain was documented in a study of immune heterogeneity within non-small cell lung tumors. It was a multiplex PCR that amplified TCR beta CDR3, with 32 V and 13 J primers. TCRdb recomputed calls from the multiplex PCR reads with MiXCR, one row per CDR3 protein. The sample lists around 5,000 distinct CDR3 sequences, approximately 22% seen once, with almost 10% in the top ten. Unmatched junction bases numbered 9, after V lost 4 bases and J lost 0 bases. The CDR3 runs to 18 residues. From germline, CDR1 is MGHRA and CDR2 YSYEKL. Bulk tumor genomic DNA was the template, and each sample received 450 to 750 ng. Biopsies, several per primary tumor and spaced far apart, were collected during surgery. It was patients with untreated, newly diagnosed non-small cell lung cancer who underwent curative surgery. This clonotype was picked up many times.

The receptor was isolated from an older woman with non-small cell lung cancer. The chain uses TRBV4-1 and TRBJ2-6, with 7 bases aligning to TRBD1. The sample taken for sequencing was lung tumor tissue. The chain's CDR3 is CASSPHARGLSGANVLTF. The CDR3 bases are TGCGCCAGCAGCCCTCACGCGAGGGGGCTCTCTGGGGCCAACGTCCTGACTTTC.